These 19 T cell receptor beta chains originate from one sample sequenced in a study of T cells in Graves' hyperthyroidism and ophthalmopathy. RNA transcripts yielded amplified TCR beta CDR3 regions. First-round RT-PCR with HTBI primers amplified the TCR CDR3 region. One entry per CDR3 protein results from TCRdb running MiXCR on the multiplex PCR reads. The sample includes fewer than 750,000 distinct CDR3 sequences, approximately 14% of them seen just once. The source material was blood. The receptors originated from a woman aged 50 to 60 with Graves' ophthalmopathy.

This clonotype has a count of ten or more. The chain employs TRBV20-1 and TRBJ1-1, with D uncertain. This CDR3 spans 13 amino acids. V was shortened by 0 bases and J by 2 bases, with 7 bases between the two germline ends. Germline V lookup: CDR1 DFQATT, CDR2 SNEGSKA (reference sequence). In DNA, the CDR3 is TGCAGTGCTAGAGATTTTCGTAACACTGAAGCTTTCTTT. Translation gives CSARDFRNTEAFF.

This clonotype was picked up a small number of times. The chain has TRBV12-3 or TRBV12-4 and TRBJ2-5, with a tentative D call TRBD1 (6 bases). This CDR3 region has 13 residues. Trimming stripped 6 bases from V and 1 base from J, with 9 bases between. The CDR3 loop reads CASRGHLQETQYF. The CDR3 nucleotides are TGTGCCAGCAGGGGACACCTCCAAGAGACCCAGTACTTC.

The CDR3 protein is CASSLSLWKGEQYF. The CDR3 region has the DNA TGTGCCAGCAGTTTGAGTTTATGGAAAGGCGAGCAGTACTTC. This rearrangement joins TRBV12-3 or TRBV12-4 to TRBJ2-7; no clear D. The CDR3 has 14 amino acids. Trimming removed 3 bases at V and 6 bases at J, with 15 bases between.

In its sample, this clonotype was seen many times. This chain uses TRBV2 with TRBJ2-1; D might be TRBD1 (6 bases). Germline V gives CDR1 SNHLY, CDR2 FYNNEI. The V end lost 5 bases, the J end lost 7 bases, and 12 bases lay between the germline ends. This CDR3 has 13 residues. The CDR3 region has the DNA TGTGCCAGCAGTAGGGGGTATAAGAATGAGCAGTTCTTC. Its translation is CASSRGYKNEQFF.

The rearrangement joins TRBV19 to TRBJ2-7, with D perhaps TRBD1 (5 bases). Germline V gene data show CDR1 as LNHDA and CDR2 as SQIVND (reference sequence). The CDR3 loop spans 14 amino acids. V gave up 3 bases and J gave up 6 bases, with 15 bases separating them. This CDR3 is CASSIAGTGSEQYF. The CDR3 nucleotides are TGTGCCAGTAGTATTGCTGGCACAGGCTCCGAGCAGTACTTC.

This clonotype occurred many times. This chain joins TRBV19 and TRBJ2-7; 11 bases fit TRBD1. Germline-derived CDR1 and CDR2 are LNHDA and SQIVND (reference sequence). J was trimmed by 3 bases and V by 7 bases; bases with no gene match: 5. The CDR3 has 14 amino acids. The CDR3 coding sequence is TGTGCCAGTAAGCCGGGACAGGGGGGCTACGAGCAGTACTTC. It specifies CASKPGQGGYEQYF. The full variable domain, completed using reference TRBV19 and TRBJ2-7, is DGGITQSPKYLFRKEGQNVTLSCEQNLNHDAMYWYRQDPGQGLRLIYYSQIVNDFQKGDIAEGYSVSREKKESFPLTVTSAQKNPTAFYLCASKPGQGGYEQYFGPGTRLTVT.

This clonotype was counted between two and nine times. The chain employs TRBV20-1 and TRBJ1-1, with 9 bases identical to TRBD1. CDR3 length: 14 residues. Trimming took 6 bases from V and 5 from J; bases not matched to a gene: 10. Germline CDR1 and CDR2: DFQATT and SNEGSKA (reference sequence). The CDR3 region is CSAEGRDRVTEAFF. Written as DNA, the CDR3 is TGCAGTGCGGAAGGACGGGACAGGGTTACTGAAGCTTTCTTT.

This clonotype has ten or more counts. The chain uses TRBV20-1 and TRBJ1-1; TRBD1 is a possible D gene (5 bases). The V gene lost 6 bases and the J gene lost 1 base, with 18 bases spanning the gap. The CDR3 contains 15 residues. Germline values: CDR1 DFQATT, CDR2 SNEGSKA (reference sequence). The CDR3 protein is CSAISLMGGNTEAFF. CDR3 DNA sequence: TGCAGTGCCATCTCGCTTATGGGGGGGAACACTGAAGCTTTCTTT.

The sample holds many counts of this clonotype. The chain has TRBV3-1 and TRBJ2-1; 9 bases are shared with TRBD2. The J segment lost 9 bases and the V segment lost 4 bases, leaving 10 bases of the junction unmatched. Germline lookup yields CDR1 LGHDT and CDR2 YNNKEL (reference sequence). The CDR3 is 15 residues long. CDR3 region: CASSLLAGNGAEQFF. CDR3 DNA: TGTGCCAGCAGCCTCCTAGCGGGAAATGGTGCTGAGCAGTTCTTC.

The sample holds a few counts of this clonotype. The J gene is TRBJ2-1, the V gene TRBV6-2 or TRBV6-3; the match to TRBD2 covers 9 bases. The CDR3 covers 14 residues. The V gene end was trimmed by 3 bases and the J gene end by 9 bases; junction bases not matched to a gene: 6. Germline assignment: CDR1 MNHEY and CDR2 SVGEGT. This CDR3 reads CASSYTGTSPEQFF. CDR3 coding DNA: TGTGCCAGCAGTTATACCGGGACTAGCCCTGAGCAGTTCTTC.

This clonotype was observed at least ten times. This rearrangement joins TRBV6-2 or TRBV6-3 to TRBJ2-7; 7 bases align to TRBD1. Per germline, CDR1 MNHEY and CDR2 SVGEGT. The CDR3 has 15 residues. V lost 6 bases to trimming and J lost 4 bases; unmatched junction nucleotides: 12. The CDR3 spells CASSQNRDSLYEQYF. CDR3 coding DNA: TGTGCCAGCAGCCAAAACCGGGACAGTCTTTACGAGCAGTACTTC.

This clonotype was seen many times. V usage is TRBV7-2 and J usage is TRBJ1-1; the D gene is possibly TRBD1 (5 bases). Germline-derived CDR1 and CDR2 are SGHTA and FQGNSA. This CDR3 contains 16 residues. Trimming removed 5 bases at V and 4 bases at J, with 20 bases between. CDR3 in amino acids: CASSPSLGDGGTEAFF. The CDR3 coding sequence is TGTGCCAGCAGCCCCTCTTTGGGGGATGGGGGCACTGAAGCTTTCTTT.

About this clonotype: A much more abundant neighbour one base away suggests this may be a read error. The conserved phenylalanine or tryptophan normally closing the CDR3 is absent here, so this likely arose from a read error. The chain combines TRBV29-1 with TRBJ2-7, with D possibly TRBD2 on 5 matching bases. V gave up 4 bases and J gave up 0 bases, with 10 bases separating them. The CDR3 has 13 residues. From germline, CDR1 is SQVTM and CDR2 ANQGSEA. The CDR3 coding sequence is TGCAGCGTTGTGGGAGTCTTCTCCTACGAGCAGTACTTA. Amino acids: CSVVGVFSYEQYL.

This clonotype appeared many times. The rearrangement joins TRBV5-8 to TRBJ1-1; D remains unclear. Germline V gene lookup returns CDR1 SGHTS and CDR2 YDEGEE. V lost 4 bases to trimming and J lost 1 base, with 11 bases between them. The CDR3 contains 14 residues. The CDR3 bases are TGTGCCAGCAGCGTACCGACGGGGAACACTGAAGCTTTCTTT. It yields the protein CASSVPTGNTEAFF.

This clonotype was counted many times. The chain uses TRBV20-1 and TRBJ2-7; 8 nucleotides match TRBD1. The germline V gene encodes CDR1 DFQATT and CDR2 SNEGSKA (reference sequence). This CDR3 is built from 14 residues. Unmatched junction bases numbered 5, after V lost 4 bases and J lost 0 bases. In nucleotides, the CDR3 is TGCAGTGCTAACCGGGACAGGTTCTCCTACGAGCAGTACTTC. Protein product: CSANRDRFSYEQYF.

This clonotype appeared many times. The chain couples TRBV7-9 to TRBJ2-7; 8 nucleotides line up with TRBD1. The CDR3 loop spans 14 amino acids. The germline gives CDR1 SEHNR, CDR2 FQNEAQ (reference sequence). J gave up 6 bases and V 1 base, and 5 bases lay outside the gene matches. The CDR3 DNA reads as TGTGCCAGCAGCTTAGACGCAGGGGGCCGCGAGCAGTACTTC. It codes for CASSLDAGGREQYF.

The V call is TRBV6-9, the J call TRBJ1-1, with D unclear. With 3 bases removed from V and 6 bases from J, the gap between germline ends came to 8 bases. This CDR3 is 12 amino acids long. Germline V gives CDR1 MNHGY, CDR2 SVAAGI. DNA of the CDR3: TGTGCCAGCAGTTACAAGATCCCTGAAGCTTTCTTT. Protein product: CASSYKIPEAFF.

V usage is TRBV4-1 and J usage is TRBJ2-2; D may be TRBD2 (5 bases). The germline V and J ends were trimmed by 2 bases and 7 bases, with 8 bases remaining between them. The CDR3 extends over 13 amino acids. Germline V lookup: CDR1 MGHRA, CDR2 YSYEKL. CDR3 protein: CASSQSGGGELFF. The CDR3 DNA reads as TGCGCCAGCAGCCAAAGCGGCGGCGGGGAGCTGTTTTTT.

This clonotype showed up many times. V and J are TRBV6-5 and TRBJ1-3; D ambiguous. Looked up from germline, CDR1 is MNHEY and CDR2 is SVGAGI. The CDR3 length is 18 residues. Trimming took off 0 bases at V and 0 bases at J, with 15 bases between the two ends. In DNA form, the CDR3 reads TGTGCCAGCAGTTACTCGAACCCGGGCAGACACTCTGGAAACACCATATATTTT. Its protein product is CASSYSNPGRHSGNTIYF.